The entry below gives a single TCR beta chain sequence along with its context. This sample is part of a study of blood T cell repertoires in COVID-19. Overall study: Samples came from the United States, Italy and Spain, spanning acute and convalescent COVID-19.

Germline V lookup: CDR1 GTSNPN, CDR2 SVGIG (reference sequence). J was trimmed by 3 bases and V by 3 bases; bases with no gene match: 5. The CDR3 length is 14 residues. Authors' methods: Estimated nucleated cell counts came from reference gene primer amplification. TCRdb's copy holds only in-frame clones and misses some; the assay was immunoSEQ multiplex PCR. V, J and clone size were drawn from that table, and D and trimming were deduced from the DNA. The table includes 150,000 or so clones, 88% detected once. Specimen: peripheral blood. This TCR was sampled from a man in his 60s with acute or convalescent COVID-19. The chain has TRBV30 and TRBJ2-1; 7 bases map to TRBD1. The CDR3 coding sequence is TGTGCCTGGAGCGTGACAGGGCTCTACAATGAGCAGTTCTTC. Encoded protein: CAWSVTGLYNEQFF.